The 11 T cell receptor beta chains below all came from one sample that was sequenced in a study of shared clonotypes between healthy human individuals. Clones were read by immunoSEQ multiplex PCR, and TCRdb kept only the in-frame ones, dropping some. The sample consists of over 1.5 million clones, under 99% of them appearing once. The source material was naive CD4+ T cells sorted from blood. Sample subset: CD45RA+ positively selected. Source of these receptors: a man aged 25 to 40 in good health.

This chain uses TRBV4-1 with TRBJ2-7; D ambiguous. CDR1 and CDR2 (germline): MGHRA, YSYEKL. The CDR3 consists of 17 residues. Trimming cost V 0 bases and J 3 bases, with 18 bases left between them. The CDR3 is CASSQEWFGVGGYEQYF. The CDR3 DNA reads TGCGCCAGCAGCCAAGAGTGGTTCGGCGTCGGCGGCTACGAGCAGTACTTC.

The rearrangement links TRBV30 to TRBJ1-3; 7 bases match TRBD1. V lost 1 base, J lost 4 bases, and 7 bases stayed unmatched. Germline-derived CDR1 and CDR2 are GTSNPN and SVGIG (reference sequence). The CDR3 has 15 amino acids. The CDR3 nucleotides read TGTGCCTGGAGTGACAGGGGCCGAGGAGGAAACACCATATATTTT. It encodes CAWSDRGRGGNTIYF.

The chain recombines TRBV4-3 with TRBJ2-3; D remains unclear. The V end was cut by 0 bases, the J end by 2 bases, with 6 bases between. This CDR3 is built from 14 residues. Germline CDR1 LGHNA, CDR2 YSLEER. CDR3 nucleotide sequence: TGCGCCAGCAGCCAAGAGAGTTTCACAGATACGCAGTATTTT. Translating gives CASSQESFTDTQYF.

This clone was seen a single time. CDR3 protein: CASSEAGLAANTQYF. The CDR3 region has the DNA TGTGCCAGCAGTGAAGCGGGCCTAGCGGCGAATACGCAGTATTTT. The chain is built from TRBV6-1 and TRBJ2-3, with 7 bases matching TRBD2. CDR1 is MNHNS, CDR2 SASEGT, per germline. V trimming: 0 bases; J trimming: 7 bases; junction bases outside the gene matches: 7. The CDR3 totals 15 residues.

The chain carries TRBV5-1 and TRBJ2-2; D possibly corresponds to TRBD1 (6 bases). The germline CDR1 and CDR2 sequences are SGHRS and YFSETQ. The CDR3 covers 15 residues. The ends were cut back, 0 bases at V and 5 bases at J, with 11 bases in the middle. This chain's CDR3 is CASSLDRVETGELFF. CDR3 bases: TGCGCCAGCAGCTTGGACAGGGTGGAAACCGGGGAGCTGTTTTTT.

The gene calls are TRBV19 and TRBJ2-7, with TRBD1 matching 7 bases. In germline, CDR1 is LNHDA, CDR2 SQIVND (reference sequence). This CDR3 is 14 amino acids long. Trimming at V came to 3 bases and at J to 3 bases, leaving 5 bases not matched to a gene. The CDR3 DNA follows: TGTGCCAGTAGTATCGCGACAGGGAACTACGAGCAGTACTTC. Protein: CASSIATGNYEQYF.

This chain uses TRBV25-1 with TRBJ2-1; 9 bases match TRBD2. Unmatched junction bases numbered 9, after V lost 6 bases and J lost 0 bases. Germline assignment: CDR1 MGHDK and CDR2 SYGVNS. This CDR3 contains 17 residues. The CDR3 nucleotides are TGTGCCAGCAGCCAGCGGGAGGTGGGACCCTCCTACAATGAGCAGTTCTTC. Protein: CASSQREVGPSYNEQFF. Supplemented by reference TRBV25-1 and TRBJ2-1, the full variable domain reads EADIYQTPRYLVIGTGKKITLECSQTMGHDKMYWYQQDPGMELHLIHYSYGVNSTEKGDLSSESTVSRIRTEHFPLTLESARPSHTSQYLCASSQREVGPSYNEQFFGPGTRLTVL.

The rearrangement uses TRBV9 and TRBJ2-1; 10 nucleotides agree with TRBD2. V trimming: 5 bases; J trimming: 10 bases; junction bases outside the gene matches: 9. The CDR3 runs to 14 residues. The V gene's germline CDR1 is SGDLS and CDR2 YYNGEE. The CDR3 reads CASSIGLAGDEQFF. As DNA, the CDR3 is TGTGCCAGCAGTATCGGGCTAGCGGGAGACGAGCAGTTCTTC.

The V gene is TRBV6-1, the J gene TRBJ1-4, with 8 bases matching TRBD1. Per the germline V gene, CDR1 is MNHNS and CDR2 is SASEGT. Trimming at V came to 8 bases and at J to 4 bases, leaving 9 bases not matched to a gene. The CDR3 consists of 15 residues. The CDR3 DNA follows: TGTGCCAGCTGCCCCGACAGGGGCCGTAATGAAAAACTGTTTTTT. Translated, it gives CASCPDRGRNEKLFF.

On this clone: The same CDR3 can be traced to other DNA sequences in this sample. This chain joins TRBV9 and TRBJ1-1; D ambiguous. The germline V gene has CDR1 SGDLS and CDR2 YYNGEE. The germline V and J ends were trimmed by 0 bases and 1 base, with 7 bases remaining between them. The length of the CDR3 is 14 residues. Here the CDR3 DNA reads TGTGCCAGCAGCGTAGTTCCAGCGAACACTGAAGCTTTCTTT. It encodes CASSVVPANTEAFF.

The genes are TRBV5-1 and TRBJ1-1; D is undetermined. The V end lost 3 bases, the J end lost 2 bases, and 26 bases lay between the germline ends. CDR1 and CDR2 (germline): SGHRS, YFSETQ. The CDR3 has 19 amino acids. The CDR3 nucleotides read TGCGCCAGCAGCTCCATGATCTCTCGAGGGAGGGAGGGCAACACTGAAGCTTTCTTT. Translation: CASSSMISRGREGNTEAFF.